This T cell receptor (beta chain) was sequenced for a study of cytomegalovirus exposure and HLA in healthy donors. The donors were part of the validation cohort of 120 subjects. That cohort was separate from the first cohort, which comprised roughly 670 subjects. This CDR3 has 15 amino acids. Germline values: CDR1 SGHTA, CDR2 FQGNSA. With V trimmed by 1 base and J by 3 bases, 5 bases remained unmatched. Repertoires were generated with immunoSEQ multiplex PCR, while TCRdb's copy carries only in-frame clones and drops some. The data hold around 300,000 clones, with just over 85% observed a single time.

The chain joins TRBV7-2 to TRBJ2-7; 8 bases map to TRBD2. The receptor was isolated from a woman aged 18 to 35 in good health and CMV-seronegative. Sample: PBMCs. In DNA form, the CDR3 reads TGTGCCAGCAGCTTAGTCGTAGCGGGAAGCTACGAGCAGTACTTC. This encodes CASSLVVAGSYEQYF.